This entry features one T cell receptor beta chain sequence. The PCR had 60 Vbeta and 13 Jbeta primers. Produced via immunoSEQ multiplex PCR; TCRdb's table is partial and in-frame only. The table records roughly 100,000 clones, roughly 75% of them present only once. These data come from a study of cytomegalovirus exposure and HLA in healthy donors. Trimming stripped 3 bases from V and 10 bases from J, with 7 bases between. The CDR3 covers 11 residues. CDR1 and CDR2 from the germline V gene are SEHNR and FQNEAQ (reference sequence). The V call is TRBV7-9, the J call TRBJ2-1; weak D call: TRBD2 (5 bases). The sample consisted of PBMCs. The sequence derives from a man aged 40-49 years in good health and CMV-seronegative. The CDR3 DNA sequence: TGTGCCAGCAGCTTTACGGGGGAGCAGTTCTTC. This translates into CASSFTGEQFF. The full variable domain, rest sourced from reference TRBV7-9 and TRBJ2-1, is DTGVSQNPRHKITKRGQNVTFRCDPISEHNRLYWYRQTLGQGPEFLTYFQNEAQLEKSRLLSDRFSAERPKGSFSTLEIQRTEQGDSAMYLCASSFTGEQFFGPGTRLTVL.